This note documents a single TCR beta chain sequence. This sample is part of a study of T cells after somatic rescue of genetic block. Germline-derived CDR1 and CDR2 are LNHDA and SQIVND (reference sequence). The CDR3 contains 18 residues. Deletions cut 2 bases from V and 5 bases from J, with 22 bases between. Repertoires were generated with immunoSEQ multiplex PCR, while TCRdb's copy carries only in-frame clones and drops some. This table holds 88,000 or so clones, more than 80% found once. The chain links TRBV19 to TRBJ1-5, with TRBD1 as a possible D gene (6 bases). The sample taken for sequencing was peripheral blood mononuclear cells (PBMCs). This sequence originates from a woman in her late teens or twenties. This CDR3 is CASSISFGQKRLDQPQHF. The CDR3 nucleotides read TGTGCCAGTAGTATAAGTTTTGGACAGAAAAGGCTTGATCAGCCCCAGCATTTT.